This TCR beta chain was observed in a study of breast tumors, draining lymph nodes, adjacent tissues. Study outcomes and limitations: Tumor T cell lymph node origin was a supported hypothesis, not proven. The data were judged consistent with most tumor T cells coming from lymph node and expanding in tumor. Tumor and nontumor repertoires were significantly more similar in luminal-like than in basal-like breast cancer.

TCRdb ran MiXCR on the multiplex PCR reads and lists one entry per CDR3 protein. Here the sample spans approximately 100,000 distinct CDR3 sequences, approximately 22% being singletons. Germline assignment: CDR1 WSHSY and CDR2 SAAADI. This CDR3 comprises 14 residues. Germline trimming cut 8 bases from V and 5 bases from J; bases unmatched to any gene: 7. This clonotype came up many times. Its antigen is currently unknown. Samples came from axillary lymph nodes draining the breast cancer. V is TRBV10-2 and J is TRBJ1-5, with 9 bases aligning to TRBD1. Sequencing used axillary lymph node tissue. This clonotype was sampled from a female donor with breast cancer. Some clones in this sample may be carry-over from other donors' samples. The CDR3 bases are TGCGCCAGCGGAACAGGGGGCACGGATCAGCCCCAGCATTTT. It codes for CASGTGGTDQPQHF.